This TCR beta chain is drawn from a study of blood T cells in healthy people across ages. For the second PCR, which ran for about 7 to 11 cycles, a sample-barcoded 5' primer and a J-beta primer mix were used. Via MiXCR, TCRdb re-called the 5' RACE reads, giving one row per CDR3 protein. The table has about 730,000 distinct CDR3 sequences, roughly 43% seen once. This CDR3 region has 13 residues. In germline, CDR1 is SNHLY, CDR2 FYNNEI. V lost 7 bases, J lost 5 bases, and 14 bases lay in between. What was sequenced was blood. The genes are TRBV2 and TRBJ1-2, with D unclear. This TCR was sampled from a woman aged 60-70 years in good health. This CDR3 reads CASKLDGTYGYTF. The CDR3 DNA reads TGTGCCAGCAAGCTGGACGGTACTTATGGCTACACCTTC.